This T cell receptor beta chain is drawn from a study of blood T cell repertoires in COVID-19 (dated by TCRdb to the early 2020s). With regard to the full study: Samples covering the acute and convalescent phases of COVID-19 were provided by collaborators in the United States, Italy and Spain. The repertoires were made available in a free public database intended to serve as a resource for research on the immune response to SARS-CoV-2. A de-identified subject ID, COVID-19 status, age in years and sex were almost always included in the sample metadata. The prospective study material was composed of cDNA or gDNA derived from T cells, B-cell-depleted T cells, or PBMCs. Deeply sampled blood TCRbeta repertoires from subjects exposed to, actively infected with, or recovered from COVID-19 were included in the dataset. Samples were obtained from the ongoing ImmuneRACE study (first 160 participants) and from some 1,200 subjects provided by 6 global collaborators. Where available, HLA class I and class II types were taken from metadata supplied by the sample provider and were not determined by assay-based typing. The full study reports these points: Clinical and demographic metadata were provided uncurated, with the amount varying by source and participant.

Whole blood was collected in K2EDTA tubes by collaborating institutions according to the institutions' own protocols. For TCRbeta analysis, collaborator samples were shipped as frozen whole blood, as isolated PBMCs, or as DNA extracted from either sample type. This clone has only a few counts. No antigen is known for it. No much larger clonotype is one base removed from it; base qualities were not supplied. The cysteine opens and the phenylalanine closes a CDR3 of 15 amino acids. CDR3 DNA is the only sequence kept; it has 45 bases, read in frame from the first base. From a lookup of the germline V gene, CDR1 and CDR2 are MDHEN and SYDVKM. For this chain, trimming is 7 bases at the V end and 4 bases at the J end, and the number of junction bases without a gene match is 12. TCRbeta CDR3 regions were amplified from genomic DNA using the immunoSEQ Assay, a bias-controlled multiplex PCR. The paper's data handling went like this. The number of nucleated cells in each sample was estimated by amplification of reference gene primers within the assay. To quantify the absolute abundance of each unique TCRbeta CDR3 rearrangement, sequence reads were collapsed and filtered. Productive Simpson clonality was computed per sample as the square root of Simpson's diversity index over productive rearrangements. TCRdb stores this immuneACCESS table with in-frame sequences only. Part of the clones is absent; in the studies checked, under half of the shortfall reflects unresolved V genes, and no reason is known for the rest. V and J calls and clone size follow that table, whereas D and trimming were derived from the DNA. This sample lists roughly 150,000 clones; around four fifths were detected once. The ten top clones hold 2.8% of the sample.

The clonotype was recovered from a man aged 65 to 85 with acute or convalescent COVID-19. The sample was peripheral blood. The sequence links TRBV28 to TRBJ1-1; 7 junctional bases match TRBD1. The nucleotide sequence reads TGTGCCAGCACTGGGGCGACAGGGTGGGTCACTGAAGCTTTCTTT. This codes for CASTGATGWVTEAFF.